This T cell receptor (beta chain) was found in a study of identical twins. The CDR3 is made up of 16 amino acids. Germline-derived CDR1 and CDR2 are DFQATT and SNEGSKA (reference sequence). V gave up 0 bases and J gave up 6 bases, with 17 bases separating them. Only healthy Caucasians were included as donors. The authors used template switching to add a universal primer site and gave cDNA unique molecular identifiers. A single record per CDR3 protein comes from TCRdb applying MiXCR to the 5' RACE reads. The repertoire holds roughly 630,000 distinct CDR3 sequences, with roughly 7.1% as singletons. This sample was shared with a second study, whose subject was yellow fever vaccine responses in identical twins.

Material for sequencing was PBMCs. The chain employs TRBV20-1 and TRBJ2-2; unclear D gene. This TCR derives from a woman aged 18-29 years in good health. CDR3: CSARDRRGLVAGELFF. The CDR3 DNA reads as TGCAGTGCTAGAGATCGACGCGGTTTAGTAGCCGGGGAGCTGTTTTTT.